The rows below give T cell receptor beta chains drawn from one sample of a study of cytomegalovirus exposure and HLA in healthy donors. The repertoire was sequenced with immunoSEQ multiplex PCR; TCRdb's copy has only in-frame clones and lacks some. The sample lists around 150,000 clones; 60% to 80% were seen once. Sequenced input: PBMCs. These receptors came from a male donor in good health and CMV-seronegative. Each CDR3 is given with its conserved first and last residue. The D gene is left open where the match is weak. Expanded clones are given a class, and other clones once, few, many or no size at all.

>NA|TRBV7-2|NA|TRBJ2-7
TGTGCCAGCAGCCGGGGGTACACTGATTACGAGCAGTACTTC
CASSRGYTDYEQYF
>NA|TRBV11-1|NA|TRBJ2-7
TGTGCCAGCAGCCCCGGAGGGTACGAGCAGTACTTC
CASSPGGYEQYF
>NA|TRBV10-3|NA|TRBJ2-7
TGTGCCATCAGTGTCGAGAGCTCCTACGAGCAGTACTTC
CAISVESSYEQYF
>NA|TRBV19|TRBD1|TRBJ1-1
TGTGCCAGTAGTATAGGACAGGGAAGGGGGACTGAAGCTTTCTTT
CASSIGQGRGTEAFF
>NA|TRBV7-2|TRBD2|TRBJ2-3
TGTGCCAGCAGAGGACTAGCGGGGGGTACAGATACGCAGTATTTT
CASRGLAGGTDTQYF
>NA|TRBV4-3|TRBD2|TRBJ2-1
TGCGCCAGCAGCCAGGAACTAGCGGGGGGGCGGAATGAGCAGTTCTTC
CASSQELAGGRNEQFF
>NA|TRBV28|TRBD1|TRBJ2-1
TGTGCCAGCAGTTTCGGGACAGGCCTGGGTGAGCAGTTCTTC
CASSFGTGLGEQFF
>few|TRBV7-9|NA|TRBJ2-2
TGTTCCAGCAGCGAGCGACCGGGACACGTGTATCACGGGGAGCTGTTTTTT
CSSSERPGHVYHGELFF
>NA|TRBV29-1|NA|TRBJ2-1
TGCAGCGTCCAAACTCAGAGGGATGAGCAGTTCTTC
CSVQTQRDEQFF
>NA|TRBV7-2|NA|TRBJ1-5
TGTGCCAGCAGCTTAGCAGGGGGAAAGGGTCAGCCCCAGCATTTT
CASSLAGGKGQPQHF
>NA|TRBV27|TRBD2|TRBJ2-7
TGTGCCAGCAGGAAGACTAGCGGGGCCTCCTACGAGCAGTACTTC
CASRKTSGASYEQYF
>NA|TRBV30|NA|TRBJ2-7
TGTGCCTGGAGTGTATGGCAGGGGAAAGACGAGCAGTACTTC
CAWSVWQGKDEQYF
>NA|TRBV2|TRBD1|TRBJ2-3
TGTGCCAGCAGCCCCGGGACAGGGACCGATACGCAGTATTTT
CASSPGTGTDTQYF
>NA|TRBV29-1|NA|TRBJ2-3
TGCAGCGTCGAAGACTCAGGGCAGTATTTT
CSVEDSGQYF
>NA|TRBV7-9|TRBD2|TRBJ2-5
TGTGCCAGCAGCTCTAGCGGGGAAGAGACCCAGTACTTC
CASSSSGEETQYF
>NA|TRBV29-1|NA|TRBJ2-7
TGCAGCGTCAGGACACTCGACTCCTACGAGCAGTACTTC
CSVRTLDSYEQYF
>NA|TRBV6-5|NA|TRBJ1-2
TGTGCCAGCAGTTCAGGGCTTGGCTACACCTTC
CASSSGLGYTF
>NA|TRBV29-1|TRBD2|TRBJ2-5
TGCAGCGTTGGCGGTGGGCTAGCGGGGGCGGAGACCCAGTACTTC
CSVGGGLAGAETQYF
>NA|TRBV19|NA|TRBJ1-3
TGTGCCAGTAGTATAGGCACGCAGGGTCTTACCGGAAACACCATATATTTT
CASSIGTQGLTGNTIYF
>NA|TRBV27|NA|TRBJ1-4
TGTGCCAGCAGTCGCCAACCGGGGGGCGGGTATGAAAAACTGTTTTTT
CASSRQPGGGYEKLFF
>NA|TRBV4-1|TRBD2|TRBJ2-7
TGCGCCAGCAGCCAAGATAGACTAGCGGGTGGGTCCTACGAGCAGTACTTC
CASSQDRLAGGSYEQYF
>NA|TRBV7-9|NA|TRBJ1-6
TGTGCCAGCAGCCCAAAGGGAGGTTCACCCCTCCACTTT
CASSPKGGSPLHF
>NA|TRBV4-3|TRBD2|TRBJ2-4
TGCGCCAGCAGCCAACTGTTCGACGCGGGACTAGCGGACTATCTAGCCAAAAACATTCAGTACTTC
CASSQLFDAGLADYLAKNIQYF
>NA|TRBV6-5|NA|TRBJ1-3
TGTGCCAGCAGTTACGTGGCGGGGATGGCTGGAAACACCATATATTTT
CASSYVAGMAGNTIYF
>NA|TRBV5-5|NA|TRBJ1-5
TGTGCCAGCAGCCTGGTGGCGGCGGGGCCCCAGCATTTT
CASSLVAAGPQHF
>NA|TRBV5-4|NA|TRBJ2-2
TGTGCCAGCAGCTTGCTAGTTAACACCGGGGAGCTGTTTTTT
CASSLLVNTGELFF
>NA|TRBV7-2|NA|TRBJ1-5
TGTGCCAGCAGCTTATTGGCTCAGCCCCAGCATTTT
CASSLLAQPQHF
>NA|TRBV27|NA|TRBJ1-4
TGTGCCAGCTCACCCAATTCCTTTCAGGAGGAAACTAATGAAAAACTGTTTTTT
CASSPNSFQEETNEKLFF
>NA|TRBV7-7|TRBD1|TRBJ2-7
TGTGCTAGCAGCCACGGCACAGGACAGGGCTACGAGCAGTACTTC
CASSHGTGQGYEQYF
>NA|TRBV7-2|TRBD1|TRBJ1-2
TGTGCCAGCAGCTTTGACAGGGGATATAACTATGGCTACACCTTC
CASSFDRGYNYGYTF
>NA|TRBV4-3|NA|TRBJ1-2
TGCGCCAGCAGCCAAGAAGTGGGCAGGGGAGCGGCTAACTATGGCTACACCTTC
CASSQEVGRGAANYGYTF
>NA|TRBV11-2|TRBD1|TRBJ2-4
TGTGCCAGCAGCTTGACAGGGCGAAACATTCAGTACTTC
CASSLTGRNIQYF
>NA|TRBV30|TRBD2|TRBJ2-3
TGTGCCTGGAGTGTAGGTAGCGGGGACACAGATACGCAGTATTTT
CAWSVGSGDTDTQYF